This T cell receptor beta chain was identified in a study of blood T cell repertoires in COVID-19. Turning to the study itself: COVID-19 samples, acute and convalescent, were from the United States, Italy and Spain. T cells, B-cell-depleted T cells, or PBMCs provided the cDNA or gDNA that served as material.

In the source study's methods: Amplified reference gene primers provided the basis for estimating nucleated cell counts. Clones were sequenced by immunoSEQ multiplex PCR, and TCRdb holds only the in-frame ones, with some missing. V, J and clone size are taken as reported in that table, and D and trimming were inferred from the DNA itself. The data hold approximately 250,000 clones, with about 83% observed a single time. V lost 3 bases and J lost 7, with 28 bases in between. The CDR3 consists of 19 residues. CDR1 is SEHNR and CDR2 is FQNEAQ in the germline V gene (reference sequence). Sample: peripheral blood. The receptor's source is a woman aged 40 to 50 who had recovered from COVID-19. The genes are TRBV7-9 and TRBJ2-1, with a weak D call TRBD1 (6 bases). The chain's CDR3 is CASSFGYGRTGQGNNEQFF. CDR3 coding DNA: TGTGCCAGCAGCTTCGGTTATGGACGAACCGGGCAGGGGAATAATGAGCAGTTCTTC. Full variable domain (rest looked up from reference TRBV7-9 and TRBJ2-1): DTGVSQNPRHKITKRGQNVTFRCDPISEHNRLYWYRQTLGQGPEFLTYFQNEAQLEKSRLLSDRFSAERPKGSFSTLEIQRTEQGDSAMYLCASSFGYGRTGQGNNEQFFGPGTRLTVL.